A selection of T cell receptor beta chains follows, all from one sample in a study of shared clonotypes between healthy human individuals. Profiled with immunoSEQ multiplex PCR; TCRdb holds only in-frame clones, not every one. The sample includes around 2,000,000 clones, around 96% seen only once; the top ten take approximately 1.2%. The sample consisted of naive CD8+ T cells sorted from blood. Receptors originate from a man younger than 30 in good health. Each CDR3 is given with its conserved first and last residue. Fields, in order: CDR3 protein, CDR3 DNA, D gene, clone size, J gene, V gene. D genes are given only for firm matches. Expanded clones are given a class, and other clones once, few, many or no size at all.

CDR3aa: CAISGQGTLLLYGYTF
CDR3nt: TGTGCCATCAGTGGACAGGGTACTCTGCTGCTTTACGGCTACACCTTC
d_gene: TRBD1
abundance: NA
j_gene: TRBJ1-2
v_gene: TRBV10-3

CDR3aa: CASSQDRAGDTQYF
CDR3nt: TGCGCCAGCAGCCAAGATCGGGCAGGGGATACGCAGTATTTT
d_gene: NA
abundance: NA
j_gene: TRBJ2-3
v_gene: TRBV4-3

CDR3aa: CSVEGTARELFF
CDR3nt: TGCAGCGTTGAAGGGACTGCGCGGGAGCTGTTTTTT
d_gene: NA
abundance: NA
j_gene: TRBJ2-2
v_gene: TRBV29-1

CDR3aa: CASSLLGQGIGEQFF
CDR3nt: TGTGCCAGCAGCTTGTTAGGACAGGGGATCGGTGAGCAGTTCTTC
d_gene: TRBD1
abundance: NA
j_gene: TRBJ2-1
v_gene: TRBV5-4

CDR3aa: CSVAATGLGNTQYF
CDR3nt: TGCAGCGTTGCCGCGACAGGATTAGGTAATACCCAGTACTTC
d_gene: NA
abundance: NA
j_gene: TRBJ2-5
v_gene: TRBV29-1

CDR3aa: CASSQTQGTGTASPLHF
CDR3nt: TGCGCCAGCAGCCAAACACAGGGGACAGGGACTGCTTCACCCCTCCACTTT
d_gene: TRBD1
abundance: once
j_gene: TRBJ1-6
v_gene: TRBV4-1

CDR3aa: CASSYTGMEETQYF
CDR3nt: TGTGCCAGCAGTTACACAGGGATGGAAGAGACCCAGTACTTC
d_gene: NA
abundance: once
j_gene: TRBJ2-5
v_gene: TRBV6-6

CDR3aa: CASSQDYLDLSSYNEQFF
CDR3nt: TGCGCCAGCAGCCAAGATTACTTGGATCTCTCCTCCTACAATGAGCAGTTCTTC
d_gene: NA
abundance: NA
j_gene: TRBJ2-1
v_gene: TRBV4-3

CDR3aa: CASRTDRGSTEAFF
CDR3nt: TGTGCCAGCAGAACGGACAGGGGGAGCACTGAAGCTTTCTTT
d_gene: TRBD1
abundance: NA
j_gene: TRBJ1-1
v_gene: TRBV5-5

CDR3aa: CASIGTGAETQYF
CDR3nt: TGTGCCAGCATTGGGACAGGGGCAGAGACCCAGTACTTC
d_gene: TRBD1
abundance: NA
j_gene: TRBJ2-5
v_gene: TRBV2

CDR3aa: CASSPGLGFEQYF
CDR3nt: TGTGCCAGTAGTCCCGGATTGGGATTCGAGCAGTACTTC
d_gene: NA
abundance: NA
j_gene: TRBJ2-7
v_gene: TRBV19

CDR3aa: CAIERGGGDTQYF
CDR3nt: TGCGCCATCGAGCGGGGGGGAGGTGATACGCAGTATTTT
d_gene: TRBD2
abundance: NA
j_gene: TRBJ2-3
v_gene: TRBV10-2

CDR3aa: CASSDWAESPLHF
CDR3nt: TGTGCCAGCAGTGACTGGGCTGAATCACCCCTCCACTTT
d_gene: NA
abundance: NA
j_gene: TRBJ1-6
v_gene: TRBV6-1

CDR3aa: CAWSVWSQAYEQYF
CDR3nt: TGTGCCTGGAGTGTTTGGTCTCAGGCCTACGAGCAGTACTTC
d_gene: NA
abundance: NA
j_gene: TRBJ2-7
v_gene: TRBV30

CDR3aa: CASSPSGDGGEKLFF
CDR3nt: TGCGCCAGCAGCCCTAGCGGGGATGGAGGTGAAAAACTGTTTTTT
d_gene: NA
abundance: NA
j_gene: TRBJ1-4
v_gene: TRBV5-1

CDR3aa: CASSEAGFAGNTIYF
CDR3nt: TGTGCCAGCAGTGAAGCGGGGTTCGCTGGAAACACCATATATTTT
d_gene: NA
abundance: NA
j_gene: TRBJ1-3
v_gene: TRBV6-1

CDR3aa: CALGTWEGDEQFF
CDR3nt: TGTGCCTTGGGGACGTGGGAGGGGGATGAGCAGTTCTTC
d_gene: NA
abundance: NA
j_gene: TRBJ2-1
v_gene: TRBV30

CDR3aa: CASWGEGEGNHQPQHF
CDR3nt: TGTGCCAGTTGGGGGGAAGGGGAGGGGAACCACCAGCCCCAGCATTTT
d_gene: NA
abundance: NA
j_gene: TRBJ1-5
v_gene: TRBV6-6

CDR3aa: CSAQWGTGDSPLHF
CDR3nt: TGCAGCGCCCAGTGGGGGACAGGGGACTCACCCCTCCACTTT
d_gene: TRBD1
abundance: NA
j_gene: TRBJ1-6
v_gene: TRBV29-1

CDR3aa: CASNQGAAETQYF
CDR3nt: TGTGCCAGTAATCAGGGGGCGGCGGAGACCCAGTACTTC
d_gene: TRBD1
abundance: NA
j_gene: TRBJ2-5
v_gene: TRBV19

CDR3aa: CASSQDRAYEQYF
CDR3nt: TGCGCCAGCAGCCAAGATCGCGCTTACGAGCAGTACTTC
d_gene: NA
abundance: NA
j_gene: TRBJ2-7
v_gene: TRBV4-1

CDR3aa: CASSLLVGTDTQYF
CDR3nt: TGTGCCAGCAGTTTATTAGTTGGCACAGATACGCAGTATTTT
d_gene: NA
abundance: NA
j_gene: TRBJ2-3
v_gene: TRBV27

CDR3aa: CASSQVIGGWETQYF
CDR3nt: TGCGCCAGCAGCCAAGTAATAGGGGGGTGGGAGACCCAGTACTTC
d_gene: NA
abundance: NA
j_gene: TRBJ2-5
v_gene: TRBV4-1

CDR3aa: CASSQSSQGRSNQPQHF
CDR3nt: TGCGCCAGCAGTCAATCGAGCCAGGGCCGTAGCAATCAGCCCCAGCATTTT
d_gene: NA
abundance: NA
j_gene: TRBJ1-5
v_gene: TRBV23-1

CDR3aa: CASRDISNTEAFF
CDR3nt: TGCGCCAGCAGGGACATATCGAACACTGAAGCTTTCTTT
d_gene: NA
abundance: NA
j_gene: TRBJ1-1
v_gene: TRBV4-1

CDR3aa: CASSPLANEQFF
CDR3nt: TGTGCCAGCAGCCCTCTAGCGAATGAGCAGTTCTTC
d_gene: NA
abundance: NA
j_gene: TRBJ2-1
v_gene: TRBV7-2

CDR3aa: CASRPSGGNTEAFF
CDR3nt: TGTGCCAGCAGACCCTCGGGAGGGAACACTGAAGCTTTCTTT
d_gene: NA
abundance: NA
j_gene: TRBJ1-1
v_gene: TRBV27

CDR3aa: CASSQTGGASEAFF
CDR3nt: TGTGCCAGCAGCCAGACCGGGGGGGCGAGTGAAGCTTTCTTT
d_gene: NA
abundance: NA
j_gene: TRBJ1-1
v_gene: TRBV28

CDR3aa: CASSLSMATDTQYF
CDR3nt: TGTGCCAGCAGTTTATCGATGGCGACAGATACGCAGTATTTT
d_gene: NA
abundance: NA
j_gene: TRBJ2-3
v_gene: TRBV27

CDR3aa: CASSFRTSGEGETQYF
CDR3nt: TGCGCCAGCAGCTTCCGAACTAGCGGGGAGGGAGAGACCCAGTACTTC
d_gene: TRBD2
abundance: NA
j_gene: TRBJ2-5
v_gene: TRBV5-1

CDR3aa: CASPPGTKNTEAFF
CDR3nt: TGTGCCAGCCCCCCCGGGACCAAGAACACTGAAGCTTTCTTT
d_gene: NA
abundance: NA
j_gene: TRBJ1-1
v_gene: TRBV6-1

CDR3aa: CASSPGQGGYGYTF
CDR3nt: TGCGCCAGCAGCCCGGGACAGGGGGGATATGGCTACACCTTC
d_gene: TRBD1
abundance: NA
j_gene: TRBJ1-2
v_gene: TRBV4-1

CDR3aa: CASSLGTGNEQFF
CDR3nt: TGCGCCAGCAGCCTTGGGACAGGCAATGAGCAGTTCTTC
d_gene: TRBD1
abundance: NA
j_gene: TRBJ2-1
v_gene: TRBV4-1

CDR3aa: CASSQTGSEQYF
CDR3nt: TGTGCCAGCAGCCAGACAGGGAGCGAGCAGTACTTC
d_gene: TRBD1
abundance: NA
j_gene: TRBJ2-7
v_gene: TRBV6-5

CDR3aa: CASSTGQGSYEQYF
CDR3nt: TGCGCCAGCAGCACAGGACAGGGCTCCTACGAGCAGTACTTC
d_gene: TRBD1
abundance: NA
j_gene: TRBJ2-7
v_gene: TRBV4-1

CDR3aa: CASTGDRGADEQFF
CDR3nt: TGCGCCAGCACCGGGGACAGGGGGGCAGATGAGCAGTTCTTC
d_gene: TRBD1
abundance: once
j_gene: TRBJ2-1
v_gene: TRBV5-1

CDR3aa: CASRNGQGYEQYF
CDR3nt: TGTGCCAGTAGGAACGGACAGGGCTACGAGCAGTACTTC
d_gene: TRBD1
abundance: NA
j_gene: TRBJ2-7
v_gene: TRBV19

CDR3aa: CASSYSEGDGYTF
CDR3nt: TGTGCCAGCAGTTACTCGGAGGGGGACGGCTACACCTTC
d_gene: NA
abundance: NA
j_gene: TRBJ1-2
v_gene: TRBV6-5

CDR3aa: CASRRTGDETQYF
CDR3nt: TGTGCCAGCAGACGGACAGGGGACGAGACCCAGTACTTC
d_gene: TRBD1
abundance: NA
j_gene: TRBJ2-5
v_gene: TRBV7-6

CDR3aa: CASSQGHNDYEQYF
CDR3nt: TGCGCCAGCAGCCAAGGACATAACGACTACGAGCAGTACTTC
d_gene: NA
abundance: NA
j_gene: TRBJ2-7
v_gene: TRBV4-1

CDR3aa: CASRGQVEAFF
CDR3nt: TGTGCCAGCAGAGGACAGGTAGAGGCTTTCTTT
d_gene: TRBD1
abundance: NA
j_gene: TRBJ1-1
v_gene: TRBV6-5

CDR3aa: CASSSGTSGRWKTQYF
CDR3nt: TGTGCCAGCAGCTCCGGGACTAGCGGGAGGTGGAAGACCCAGTACTTC
d_gene: TRBD2
abundance: NA
j_gene: TRBJ2-5
v_gene: TRBV5-6

CDR3aa: CAISDHGGRTTYEQYF
CDR3nt: TGTGCCATCAGTGACCACGGGGGGCGAACTACCTACGAGCAGTACTTC
d_gene: NA
abundance: NA
j_gene: TRBJ2-7
v_gene: TRBV10-3

CDR3aa: CAWSLPKGAGGYTF
CDR3nt: TGTGCCTGGAGTCTCCCTAAGGGGGCGGGTGGCTACACCTTC
d_gene: TRBD1
abundance: NA
j_gene: TRBJ1-2
v_gene: TRBV30

CDR3aa: CASTGSGLAAYNEQFF
CDR3nt: TGTGCCAGCACCGGATCGGGGCTAGCGGCCTACAATGAGCAGTTCTTC
d_gene: TRBD2
abundance: once
j_gene: TRBJ2-1
v_gene: TRBV7-9

CDR3aa: CASSVGTTNTGELFF
CDR3nt: TGTGCCAGCAGTGTGGGGACAACGAACACCGGGGAGCTGTTTTTT
d_gene: NA
abundance: NA
j_gene: TRBJ2-2
v_gene: TRBV2

CDR3aa: CSVYTSDTGELFF
CDR3nt: TGCAGCGTTTACACGAGCGACACCGGGGAGCTGTTTTTT
d_gene: NA
abundance: NA
j_gene: TRBJ2-2
v_gene: TRBV29-1

CDR3aa: CASSYSETPLNGYTF
CDR3nt: TGTGCCAGCAGTTACTCGGAGACACCTCTCAATGGCTACACCTTC
d_gene: NA
abundance: NA
j_gene: TRBJ1-2
v_gene: TRBV6-5

CDR3aa: CASSQGASLRGQETQYF
CDR3nt: TGTGCCAGCAGTCAGGGGGCGAGTTTAAGAGGGCAAGAGACCCAGTACTTC
d_gene: TRBD1
abundance: once
j_gene: TRBJ2-5
v_gene: TRBV28

CDR3aa: CASSYTGLASESQYF
CDR3nt: TGTGCCAGCAGTTACACGGGACTAGCATCAGAGTCCCAGTACTTC
d_gene: TRBD2
abundance: NA
j_gene: TRBJ2-5
v_gene: TRBV6-5

CDR3aa: CASSEGPGQGVNEQFF
CDR3nt: TGTGCCAGCAGCGAAGGACCGGGACAGGGGGTTAATGAGCAGTTCTTC
d_gene: TRBD1
abundance: once
j_gene: TRBJ2-1
v_gene: TRBV27

CDR3aa: CASSLSELPFEQYF
CDR3nt: TGTGCCAGCAGCTTATCGGAACTCCCGTTCGAGCAGTACTTC
d_gene: NA
abundance: few
j_gene: TRBJ2-7
v_gene: TRBV7-9

CDR3aa: CASSPKTGWAEDTGELFF
CDR3nt: TGTGCCAGCAGCCCTAAGACAGGGTGGGCGGAGGACACCGGGGAGCTGTTTTTT
d_gene: TRBD1
abundance: NA
j_gene: TRBJ2-2
v_gene: TRBV7-6

CDR3aa: CASREGAGSFTDTQYF
CDR3nt: TGTGCCAGCAGGGAAGGGGCGGGTTCCTTCACAGATACGCAGTATTTT
d_gene: NA
abundance: NA
j_gene: TRBJ2-3
v_gene: TRBV27

CDR3aa: CASSLDSRGTEQFF
CDR3nt: TGTGCCAGCAGCTTGGATAGCAGGGGGACTGAGCAGTTCTTC
d_gene: TRBD1
abundance: NA
j_gene: TRBJ2-1
v_gene: TRBV5-6

CDR3aa: CASSLGTNTEAFF
CDR3nt: TGTGCCAGCAGTTTGGGCACGAACACTGAAGCTTTCTTT
d_gene: NA
abundance: NA
j_gene: TRBJ1-1
v_gene: TRBV25-1